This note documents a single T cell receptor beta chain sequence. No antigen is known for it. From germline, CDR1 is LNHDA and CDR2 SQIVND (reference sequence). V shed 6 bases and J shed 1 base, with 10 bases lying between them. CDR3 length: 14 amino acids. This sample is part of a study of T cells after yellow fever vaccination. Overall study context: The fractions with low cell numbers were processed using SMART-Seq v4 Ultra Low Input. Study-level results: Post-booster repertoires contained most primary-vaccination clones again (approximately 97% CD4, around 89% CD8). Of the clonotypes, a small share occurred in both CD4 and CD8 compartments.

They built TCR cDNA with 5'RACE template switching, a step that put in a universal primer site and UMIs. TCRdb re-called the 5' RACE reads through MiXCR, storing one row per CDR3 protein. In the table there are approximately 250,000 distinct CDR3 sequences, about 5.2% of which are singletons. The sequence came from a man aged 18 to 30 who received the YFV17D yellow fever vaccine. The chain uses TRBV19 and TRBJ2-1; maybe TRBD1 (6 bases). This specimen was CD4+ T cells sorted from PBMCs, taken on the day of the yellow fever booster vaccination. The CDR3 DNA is TGTGCCAGTAGCAACAGGGTGTCCTACAATGAGCAGTTCTTC. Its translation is CASSNRVSYNEQFF.